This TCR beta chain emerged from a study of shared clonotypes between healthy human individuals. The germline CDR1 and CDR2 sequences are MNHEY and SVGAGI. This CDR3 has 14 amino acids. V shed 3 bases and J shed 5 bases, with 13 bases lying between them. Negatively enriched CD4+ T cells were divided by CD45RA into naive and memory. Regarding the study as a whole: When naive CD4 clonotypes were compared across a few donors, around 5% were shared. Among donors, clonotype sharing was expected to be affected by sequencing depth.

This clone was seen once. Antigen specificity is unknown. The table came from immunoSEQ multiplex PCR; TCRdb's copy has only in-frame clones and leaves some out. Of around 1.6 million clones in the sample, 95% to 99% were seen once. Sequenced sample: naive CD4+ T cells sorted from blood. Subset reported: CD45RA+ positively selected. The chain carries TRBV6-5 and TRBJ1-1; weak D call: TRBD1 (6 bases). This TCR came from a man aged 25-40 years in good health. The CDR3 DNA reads TGTGCCAGCAGTTATATGACAGGAAGAACTGAAGCTTTCTTT. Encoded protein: CASSYMTGRTEAFF.